This entry lists 30 T cell receptor beta chains sequenced from one sample in a study of blood T cells in healthy people across ages. A sample-barcoded 5' primer and a J-beta primer mix were used in a second PCR of about 6 to 11 cycles. TCRdb ran MiXCR on the 5' RACE reads and lists one entry per CDR3 protein. This sample has 1.5 million to 2 million distinct CDR3 sequences; around half occur once, and the top ten carry about 2.1%. Sequenced input: blood. These receptors all stem from a middle-aged woman in good health.

The chain joins TRBV4-2 to TRBJ2-1; no clear D. CDR3 length: 12 amino acids. From germline, CDR1 is LGHNA and CDR2 YNFKEQ. The V gene lost 4 bases and the J gene lost 9 bases, with 10 bases spanning the gap. This CDR3 is CASSRKLGEQFF. In nucleotides, the CDR3 is TGTGCCAGCAGCCGCAAGTTAGGTGAGCAGTTCTTC.

This clonotype was seen more than once but under ten times. The chain's CDR3 is CASSVVAGGPSYEQYF. The CDR3 DNA follows: TGTGCCAGCAGCGTAGTAGCGGGGGGGCCGAGTTACGAGCAGTACTTC. The genes are TRBV9 and TRBJ2-7; 11 bases map to TRBD2. The CDR3 spans 16 residues. Looked up from germline, CDR1 is SGDLS and CDR2 is YYNGEE. The ends lost 0 bases at V and 4 bases at J; junction bases unmatched: 6.

Only a few counts were recorded for this clonotype. V usage is TRBV11-1 and J usage is TRBJ1-6; TRBD1 agrees at 7 bases. V lost 3 bases, J lost 7 bases, and 6 bases stayed unmatched. Per the germline V gene, CDR1 is SGHAT and CDR2 is FQDESV (reference sequence). The CDR3 consists of 15 residues. In nucleotides, the CDR3 is TGTGCCAGCAGCTTCGGACAGGTCGCCAATTCACCCCTCCACTTT. It translates to CASSFGQVANSPLHF.

V and J are TRBV12-3 or TRBV12-4 and TRBJ1-4, with TRBD1 matching over 7 bases. This CDR3 contains 18 residues. V was clipped by 4 bases and J by 1 base; unmatched bases: 12. The CDR3 DNA sequence: TGTGCCAGCAGTTCTCCCTCAGGGGGAAGGCGAACTAATGAAAAACTGTTTTTT. This translates into CASSSPSGGRRTNEKLFF.

This clonotype was observed a handful of times. The chain recombines TRBV7-6 with TRBJ1-1; 8 bases are a match to TRBD1. There are 17 residues in the CDR3. Per germline, CDR1 SGHVS and CDR2 FNYEAQ. With 5 bases clipped from V and 4 bases from J, the junction kept 15 bases outside the gene matches. CDR3 residues: CASSKTMPGGAGTEAFF. Here the CDR3 DNA reads TGTGCCAGCAGCAAAACAATGCCAGGGGGCGCGGGCACTGAAGCTTTCTTT.

This chain joins TRBV3-1 and TRBJ2-5; D may be TRBD1 (5 bases). This CDR3 comprises 11 residues. Germline V lookup: CDR1 LGHDT, CDR2 YNNKEL (reference sequence). V shed 3 bases and J shed 12 bases, with 11 bases lying between them. The DNA of the CDR3 is TGTGCCAGCAGCCAGCTAGGGGCGAAGTACTTC. Its translation: CASSQLGAKYF.

This clonotype appeared a few times. This chain joins TRBV5-5 and TRBJ1-2; TRBD1 matches 7 bases. This CDR3 has 13 residues. CDR1 and CDR2 from the germline V gene are SGHKS and YYEKEE (reference sequence). V dropped 6 bases and J dropped 2; count of bases not matched to a gene: 4. CDR3 sequence: CASTVQGNYGYTF. For the CDR3, the DNA is TGTGCCAGCACCGTACAGGGGAACTATGGCTACACCTTC.

V is TRBV4-3 and J is TRBJ2-6; 8 bases align to TRBD1. The V gene end was trimmed by 3 bases and the J gene end by 4 bases; junction bases not matched to a gene: 17. Germline CDR1 is LGHNA and CDR2 is YSLEER. This CDR3 has 20 residues. CDR3 sequence reads: CASSHAPTTGVGSGANVLTF. CDR3 bases: TGCGCCAGCAGCCACGCGCCTACGACAGGGGTAGGCTCAGGGGCCAACGTCCTGACTTTC.

This clonotype showed up just once. The chain uses TRBV12-3 or TRBV12-4 and TRBJ2-7; D not resolved. This CDR3 has 13 amino acids. V shed 8 bases and J shed 5 bases, with 16 bases lying between them. CDR3: CASLRSGPDEQYF. The CDR3 DNA follows: TGTGCCAGCCTCCGCTCGGGTCCCGACGAGCAGTACTTC.

The chain links TRBV4-3 to TRBJ2-7; possibly TRBD1 or TRBD2 for D (6 bases each). Germline CDR1 is LGHNA and CDR2 is YSLEER. The V gene lost 3 bases and the J gene lost 2 bases, with 14 bases spanning the gap. The CDR3 totals 15 residues. Here the CDR3 DNA reads TGCGCCAGCAGCCAGGGGGGCCTTGGAACCTACGAGCAGTACTTC. It is translated as CASSQGGLGTYEQYF.

The chain couples TRBV5-6 to TRBJ2-5, with a weak D call TRBD2 (6 bases). This CDR3 has 14 amino acids. V lost 7 bases and J lost 1, with 14 bases in between. CDR1 is SGHDT, CDR2 YYEEEE, per germline. This CDR3 reads CASGEAGLQETQYF. In nucleotides, the CDR3 is TGTGCCAGCGGGGAAGCGGGTCTCCAAGAGACCCAGTACTTC.

This clonotype was found many times. The chain carries TRBV4-2 and TRBJ2-7, with TRBD1 matching 8 bases. Germline loops: CDR1 LGHNA, CDR2 YNFKEQ. The CDR3 has 14 residues. V lost 3 bases, J lost 5 bases, and 6 bases stayed unmatched. CDR3: CASSQAGGAHEQYF. The DNA for the CDR3 is TGTGCCAGCAGCCAGGCAGGGGGCGCCCACGAGCAGTACTTC.

The chain couples TRBV24-1 to TRBJ2-3, with 7 nucleotides matching TRBD2. Germline V gene lookup returns CDR1 KGHDR and CDR2 SFDVKD. This CDR3 region has 14 residues. J gave up 3 bases and V 9 bases, and 8 bases lay outside the gene matches. CDR3 amino acids: CATSPGGWTDTQYF. The DNA of the CDR3 is TGTGCCACCTCTCCGGGGGGTTGGACAGATACGCAGTATTTT.

V is TRBV12-3 or TRBV12-4 and J is TRBJ1-3; D may be TRBD1 (5 bases). The CDR3 spans 14 residues. The germline V and J ends were trimmed by 6 bases and 4 bases, with 13 bases remaining between them. The CDR3 sequence is CASRNWTHGNTIYF. CDR3 bases: TGTGCCAGCAGAAATTGGACACACGGAAACACCATATATTTT.

This clonotype was recorded once. The genes are TRBV28 and TRBJ1-1; possible D gene TRBD1, 6 bases. This CDR3 region has 14 residues. Germline V gives CDR1 MDHEN, CDR2 SYDVKM. Trimming took 5 bases from V and 3 from J, leaving 13 bases between them. The chain's CDR3 is CASSGGGGDTEAFF. The CDR3 region has the DNA TGTGCCAGCAGTGGAGGGGGTGGAGACACTGAAGCTTTCTTT.

The V and J genes are TRBV10-1 and TRBJ2-3, with no clear D. V was trimmed by 7 bases and J by 6 bases, leaving 14 bases between them. The CDR3 spans 13 residues. Germline assignment: CDR1 WNHNN and CDR2 SYGVQD (reference sequence). The CDR3 region has the DNA TGCGCCAGCAAAGATAGGCTACGGGATACGCAGTATTTT. As protein: CASKDRLRDTQYF.

J is TRBJ1-1 and V is TRBV3-1; no clear D gene. CDR3 length equals 14 residues. With 1 base removed from V and 4 bases from J, the gap between germline ends came to 10 bases. CDR1 and CDR2 from the germline V gene are LGHDT and YNNKEL (reference sequence). CDR3 in DNA: TGTGCCAGCAGCCAAGGCAGTGGTAGCACTGAAGCTTTCTTT. This gives the protein CASSQGSGSTEAFF.

This clonotype was counted between two and nine times. The genes are TRBV19 and TRBJ2-1; tentatively, D is TRBD1 (5 bases). Trimming stripped 5 bases from V and 5 bases from J, with 22 bases between. Germline V gene lookup returns CDR1 LNHDA and CDR2 SQIVND (reference sequence). The CDR3 extends over 17 amino acids. The CDR3 DNA reads as TGTGCCAGTAGTCGCCCCCCAGGGAAGGTCTGGAACAATGAGCAGTTCTTC. Residues: CASSRPPGKVWNNEQFF. The full variable domain, rest sourced from reference TRBV19 and TRBJ2-1, is DGGITQSPKYLFRKEGQNVTLSCEQNLNHDAMYWYRQDPGQGLRLIYYSQIVNDFQKGDIAEGYSVSREKKESFPLTVTSAQKNPTAFYLCASSRPPGKVWNNEQFFGPGTRLTVL.

CDR3 nucleotide sequence: TGTGCCAGCAGCGACAGGGGGGGATTTGAAAAACTGTTTTTT. Its protein is CASSDRGGFEKLFF. The chain carries TRBV6-6 and TRBJ1-4; 9 bases line up with TRBD1. This CDR3 comprises 14 residues. Germline V lookup: CDR1 MNHNY, CDR2 SVGAGI (reference sequence). V lost 6 bases to trimming and J lost 7 bases; unmatched junction nucleotides: 6.

The V and J genes are TRBV28 and TRBJ2-4; 13 nucleotides align to TRBD2. The DNA end favors TRBJ2-7, so the J call may be wrong. Germline V lookup: CDR1 MDHEN, CDR2 SYDVKM. The CDR3 consists of 16 residues. The CDR3 DNA sequence: TGTGCCAGCAAAAGGGGACTAGCGGGGAACTCCTACGAGCAGTACTTC. It is translated as CASKRGLAGNSYEQYF.

The chain couples TRBV20-1 to TRBJ2-7; tentatively, D is TRBD1 or TRBD2 (5 bases each). Per germline, CDR1 DFQATT and CDR2 SNEGSKA (reference sequence). V was pared by 1 base and J by 5 bases, with 18 bases between. This CDR3 is 15 amino acids long. This CDR3 is CSARVAGARADEQYF. CDR3 nucleotides: TGCAGTGCTAGAGTAGCCGGGGCGCGGGCCGACGAGCAGTACTTC.

The chain recombines TRBV20-1 with TRBJ2-7; either TRBD1 or TRBD2 may supply D (5 bases each). The germline CDR1 and CDR2 sequences are DFQATT and SNEGSKA (reference sequence). CDR3 length: 13 residues. Trimming left V 3 bases short and J 6 bases short, with 15 bases between. The CDR3 bases are TGCAGTGCTAGGACAGCCACCGGGGCCGAGCAGTACTTC. The encoded protein is CSARTATGAEQYF.

This clonotype has a handful of counts. This chain's CDR3 is CASSLNDRELYGYTF. The CDR3 bases are TGTGCCAGCAGTTTAAACGACAGGGAGCTTTATGGCTACACCTTC. This rearrangement joins TRBV12-3 or TRBV12-4 to TRBJ1-2; 7 nucleotides agree with TRBD1. Unmatched junction bases numbered 8, after V lost 2 bases and J lost 5 bases. The CDR3 is 15 amino acids.

This clonotype came up a few times. The chain is built from TRBV6-5 and TRBJ2-5; a weak D match, TRBD1 (6 bases). The J call may not be correct, given that the DNA end is closer to TRBJ2-7. The CDR3 extends over 17 amino acids. Germline V lookup: CDR1 MNHEY, CDR2 SVGAGI. DNA for the CDR3: TGTGCCAGCAGTTACTCGTCGTCGGCCCTAGGGGGCTACGAGCAGTACTTC. Residues: CASSYSSSALGGYEQYF.

This rearrangement joins TRBV28 to TRBJ2-6, with 7 positions matching TRBD1. This CDR3 spans 15 amino acids. The V segment lost 9 bases and the J segment 0 bases; nucleotides outside the gene matches: 5. Germline CDR1 reads MDHEN; CDR2 reads SYDVKM. CDR3 region: CASRDSSSGANVLTF. The CDR3 DNA reads TGTGCCAGTAGGGACAGCAGCTCTGGGGCCAACGTCCTGACTTTC. Based on the CDR3 plus reference TRBV28 and TRBJ2-6, the full variable domain is DVKVTQSSRYLVKRTGEKVFLECVQDMDHENMFWYRQDPGLGLRLIYFSYDVKMKEKGDIPEGYSVSREKKERFSLILESASTNQTSMYLCASRDSSSGANVLTFGAGSRLTVL.

This clonotype was recorded a few times. This rearrangement joins TRBV20-1 to TRBJ2-5; D might be TRBD2 (6 bases). The CDR3 runs to 13 residues. Germline V gene lookup returns CDR1 DFQATT and CDR2 SNEGSKA (reference sequence). Trimming shortened V by 3 bases and J by 6 bases, and 14 bases separated the two germline ends. CDR3 sequence: CSARSPGSQTQYF. The CDR3 DNA reads as TGCAGTGCTAGGTCCCCCGGGAGCCAGACCCAGTACTTC.

The rearrangement uses TRBV7-9 and TRBJ2-7; D uncertain. This CDR3 comprises 12 residues. CDR1 and CDR2 (germline): SEHNR, FQNEAQ (reference sequence). Deletions cut 6 bases from V and 5 bases from J, with 11 bases between. The CDR3 sequence is CASRPLRDEQYF. In DNA form, the CDR3 reads TGTGCCAGCAGGCCACTTCGGGACGAGCAGTACTTC.

The chain carries TRBV7-2 and TRBJ2-3; TRBD1 might be the D (5 bases). The CDR3 extends over 15 amino acids. CDR1 is SGHTA and CDR2 is FQGNSA in the germline V gene. Trimming shortened V by 7 bases and J by 2 bases, and 16 bases separated the two germline ends. The CDR3 is CASNLDRKYTDTQYF. DNA for the CDR3: TGTGCCAGCAACCTAGACAGAAAATACACAGATACGCAGTATTTT. The full variable domain, rest sourced from reference TRBV7-2 and TRBJ2-3, is GAGVSQSPSNKVTEKGKDVELRCDPISGHTALYWYRQSLGQGLEFLIYFQGNSAPDKSGLPSDRFSAERTGGSVSTLTIQRTQQEDSAVYLCASNLDRKYTDTQYFGPGTRLTVL.

The chain recombines TRBV7-6 with TRBJ2-5; D is ambiguous. Trimming removed 3 bases at V and 1 base at J, with 18 bases between. The CDR3 consists of 17 residues. The germline CDR1 and CDR2 sequences are SGHVS and FNYEAQ. The CDR3 sequence: CASSLVFRTQVQETQYF. The CDR3 region has the DNA TGTGCCAGCAGCTTGGTATTTCGGACCCAGGTCCAAGAGACCCAGTACTTC.

This clonotype came up a few times. CDR3 nucleotides: TGTGCCAGCAGCCCCAAGGCGGGACAGCCAGATTTAAACTATGGCTACACCTTC. This gives the protein CASSPKAGQPDLNYGYTF. The rearrangement uses TRBV27 and TRBJ1-2, with 7 nucleotides matching TRBD1. V dropped 6 bases and J dropped 2; count of bases not matched to a gene: 18. Germline V CDR1 and CDR2: MNHEY, SMNVEV (reference sequence). This CDR3 region has 18 residues.